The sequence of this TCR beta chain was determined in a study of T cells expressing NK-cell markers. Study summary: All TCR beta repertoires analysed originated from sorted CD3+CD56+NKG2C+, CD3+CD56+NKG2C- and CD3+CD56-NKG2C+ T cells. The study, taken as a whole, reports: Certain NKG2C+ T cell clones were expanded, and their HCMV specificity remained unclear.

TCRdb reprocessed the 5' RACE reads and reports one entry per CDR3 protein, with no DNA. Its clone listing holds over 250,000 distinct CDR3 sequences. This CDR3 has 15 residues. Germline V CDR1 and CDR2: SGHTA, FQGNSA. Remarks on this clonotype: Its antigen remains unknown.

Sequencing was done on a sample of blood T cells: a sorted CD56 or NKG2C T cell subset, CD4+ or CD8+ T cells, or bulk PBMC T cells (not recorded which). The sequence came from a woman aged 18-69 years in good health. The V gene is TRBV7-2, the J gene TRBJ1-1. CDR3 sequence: CASSPGLNKNTEAFF.